These T cell receptor beta chains were read from a single sample in a study of shared clonotypes between healthy human individuals. The protocol was immunoSEQ multiplex PCR, while the TCRdb copy is restricted to in-frame clones and leaves out a portion. The repertoire has about 2,100,000 clones, 85% to 95% of them found once; the top ten carry approximately 1.7%. The source material was naive CD8+ T cells from PBMCs. These TCRs come from a man aged 18 to 29 in good health. Some clones in this sample may be carry-over from other donors' samples. CDR3s include the opening cysteine and the closing phenylalanine or tryptophan. Fields, in order: D gene, V gene, clone size, J gene, CDR3 protein, CDR3 DNA. D genes are given only for firm matches. Size values are once, few and many counts, or a class for expanded clones, and some rows have none.

D: NA
V: TRBV5-4
size: NA
J: TRBJ1-1
CDR3: CASSPRGGTEAFF
DNA: TGTGCCAGCAGCCCCCGAGGGGGAACTGAAGCTTTCTTT

D: TRBD1
V: TRBV5-4
size: NA
J: TRBJ2-3
CDR3: CASSAGTGGTDTQYF
DNA: TGTGCCAGCAGCGCGGGGACAGGGGGCACAGATACGCAGTATTTT

D: NA
V: TRBV28
size: NA
J: TRBJ2-1
CDR3: CASSLYQGEGNEQFF
DNA: TGTGCCAGCAGTTTATACCAGGGGGAGGGCAATGAGCAGTTCTTC

D: NA
V: TRBV7-2
size: NA
J: TRBJ2-3
CDR3: CASSLVLFTDTQYF
DNA: TGTGCCAGCAGCTTAGTACTCTTCACAGATACGCAGTATTTT

D: NA
V: TRBV6-1
size: NA
J: TRBJ2-1
CDR3: CASSEEGGRGAYNEQFF
DNA: TGTGCCAGCAGTGAAGAAGGGGGCAGGGGGGCCTACAATGAGCAGTTCTTC

D: TRBD2
V: TRBV11-2
size: NA
J: TRBJ2-1
CDR3: CASSFFAGETYNEQFF
DNA: TGTGCCAGCAGCTTTTTCGCGGGAGAGACCTACAATGAGCAGTTCTTC

D: TRBD1
V: TRBV27
size: NA
J: TRBJ1-2
CDR3: CASGWTGSNYGYTF
DNA: TGTGCCAGCGGCTGGACAGGGTCTAACTATGGCTACACCTTC

D: TRBD2
V: TRBV11-1
size: NA
J: TRBJ2-7
CDR3: CASSLASGRTYEQYF
DNA: TGTGCCAGCAGCTTAGCTAGCGGGAGGACCTACGAGCAGTACTTC

D: NA
V: TRBV7-9
size: NA
J: TRBJ2-5
CDR3: CASSSYRQEGQETQYF
DNA: TGTGCCAGCAGCTCTTACCGACAGGAGGGTCAAGAGACCCAGTACTTC

D: NA
V: TRBV15
size: NA
J: TRBJ2-2
CDR3: CATSREHRAGELFF
DNA: TGTGCCACCAGCAGGGAACATAGGGCCGGGGAGCTGTTTTTT

D: NA
V: TRBV21-1
size: NA
J: TRBJ2-2
CDR3: CARPKGLKEKGHTSNTGELFF
DNA: TGTGCCAGGCCAAAGGGGTTAAAAGAGAAGGGACACACTTCGAACACCGGGGAGCTGTTTTTT

D: NA
V: TRBV7-8
size: NA
J: TRBJ2-1
CDR3: CASSTIQGDATNNEQFF
DNA: TGTGCCAGCAGCACGATACAGGGAGACGCCACCAACAATGAGCAGTTCTTC

D: TRBD2
V: TRBV27
size: few
J: TRBJ2-1
CDR3: CASSLRTSGYNEQFF
DNA: TGTGCCAGCAGTTTAAGGACTAGCGGTTACAATGAGCAGTTCTTC

D: TRBD1
V: TRBV7-9
size: NA
J: TRBJ2-1
CDR3: CASSLAWDRENEQFF
DNA: TGTGCCAGCAGCTTAGCATGGGACAGGGAGAATGAGCAGTTCTTC

D: TRBD1
V: TRBV9
size: NA
J: TRBJ2-3
CDR3: CASSVVSRGLTDTQYF
DNA: TGTGCCAGCAGCGTTGTTTCCAGGGGGCTCACAGATACGCAGTATTTT

D: NA
V: TRBV7-2
size: once
J: TRBJ1-2
CDR3: CASSFQGIYGYTF
DNA: TGTGCCAGCAGCTTTCAGGGGATCTATGGCTACACCTTC

D: TRBD2
V: TRBV29-1
size: NA
J: TRBJ2-1
CDR3: CSVDMFTSGGNNEQFF
DNA: TGCAGCGTTGATATGTTCACTAGCGGGGGAAACAATGAGCAGTTCTTC

D: NA
V: TRBV28
size: NA
J: TRBJ2-7
CDR3: CASSFIYEQYF
DNA: TGTGCCAGCAGTTTTATCTACGAGCAGTACTTC

D: NA
V: TRBV29-1
size: few
J: TRBJ2-2
CDR3: CSVVVNTGELFF
DNA: TGCAGCGTTGTGGTGAACACCGGGGAGCTGTTTTTT

D: NA
V: TRBV28
size: NA
J: TRBJ2-7
CDR3: CASTPFGVTYEQYF
DNA: TGTGCCAGCACCCCGTTCGGGGTAACCTACGAGCAGTACTTC

D: NA
V: TRBV9
size: NA
J: TRBJ1-6
CDR3: CASSVDTGDSPLHF
DNA: TGTGCCAGCAGCGTAGACACCGGGGATTCACCCCTCCACTTT

D: NA
V: TRBV7-9
size: NA
J: TRBJ2-1
CDR3: CAIAYNEQFF
DNA: TGTGCCATCGCCTACAATGAGCAGTTCTTC

D: NA
V: TRBV11-2
size: NA
J: TRBJ2-5
CDR3: CASSTSGYQETQYF
DNA: TGTGCCAGCAGCACGAGTGGGTACCAAGAGACCCAGTACTTC

D: NA
V: TRBV4-1
size: NA
J: TRBJ2-1
CDR3: CASSLGALYNEQFF
DNA: TGCGCCAGCAGCCTTGGGGCTCTCTACAATGAGCAGTTCTTC

D: NA
V: TRBV12-5
size: NA
J: TRBJ2-3
CDR3: CASGSDRITDTQYF
DNA: TGTGCTAGTGGTTCCGACAGAATCACAGATACGCAGTATTTT

D: NA
V: TRBV5-6
size: once
J: TRBJ1-1
CDR3: CASSLITGNEAFF
DNA: TGTGCCAGCAGCTTAATTACGGGAAATGAAGCTTTCTTT

D: NA
V: TRBV6-5
size: NA
J: TRBJ1-1
CDR3: CASTLGGRVTAFF
DNA: TGTGCCAGCACCCTCGGGGGACGGGTGACAGCTTTCTTT

D: TRBD1
V: TRBV7-9
size: NA
J: TRBJ1-3
CDR3: CASRGRDRVNTIYF
DNA: TGTGCCAGCAGAGGGCGGGACAGGGTAAACACCATATATTTT

D: TRBD1
V: TRBV15
size: once
J: TRBJ2-2
CDR3: CATGKDRANTGELFF
DNA: TGTGCCACCGGAAAGGACAGGGCGAACACCGGGGAGCTGTTTTTT

D: TRBD1
V: TRBV7-3
size: NA
J: TRBJ1-4
CDR3: CASSYPGTGDEKLFF
DNA: TGTGCCAGCAGCTACCCCGGGACAGGGGATGAAAAACTGTTTTTT

D: TRBD2
V: TRBV30
size: NA
J: TRBJ2-2
CDR3: CAWRGGILRTGELFF
DNA: TGTGCCTGGCGCGGGGGGATTCTTCGGACCGGGGAGCTGTTTTTT

D: NA
V: TRBV5-5
size: NA
J: TRBJ1-1
CDR3: CASSLPLVRGLPSTEAFF
DNA: TGTGCCAGCAGCTTGCCTTTGGTCAGGGGCCTACCGAGCACTGAAGCTTTCTTT

D: TRBD1
V: TRBV28
size: NA
J: TRBJ1-2
CDR3: CASSLLFRDREGYGYTF
DNA: TGTGCCAGCAGTTTACTATTCCGGGACAGGGAAGGATATGGCTACACCTTC

D: NA
V: TRBV29-1
size: NA
J: TRBJ2-7
CDR3: CSVEDRLYEQYF
DNA: TGCAGCGTTGAAGACAGACTCTACGAGCAGTACTTC

D: NA
V: TRBV5-4
size: NA
J: TRBJ2-3
CDR3: CASSPSKLDTQYF
DNA: TGTGCCAGCAGCCCGTCGAAATTAGATACGCAGTATTTT

D: TRBD1
V: TRBV9
size: once
J: TRBJ2-7
CDR3: CASSPGTGKDYEQYF
DNA: TGTGCCAGCAGCCCAGGGACAGGGAAGGACTACGAGCAGTACTTC

D: NA
V: TRBV2
size: NA
J: TRBJ2-7
CDR3: CASATSFGLREQYF
DNA: TGTGCCAGCGCGACTAGTTTCGGCCTCCGCGAGCAGTACTTC

D: TRBD1
V: TRBV4-1
size: NA
J: TRBJ1-1
CDR3: CASTQGQVNTEAFF
DNA: TGCGCCAGCACCCAAGGACAGGTGAACACTGAAGCTTTCTTT

D: NA
V: TRBV6-1
size: NA
J: TRBJ2-7
CDR3: CASRAGLEQYF
DNA: TGTGCCAGCAGAGCAGGGTTGGAGCAGTACTTC

D: NA
V: TRBV28
size: NA
J: TRBJ2-1
CDR3: CASRSEAVPYNEQFF
DNA: TGTGCCAGCAGGAGCGAAGCGGTGCCCTACAATGAGCAGTTCTTC

D: NA
V: TRBV15
size: NA
J: TRBJ2-3
CDR3: CATSRWRGTDTQYF
DNA: TGTGCCACCAGCAGATGGAGAGGCACAGATACGCAGTATTTT

D: NA
V: TRBV4-3
size: NA
J: TRBJ1-2
CDR3: CASSQDDSRLYGYTF
DNA: TGCGCCAGCAGCCAAGATGACTCCAGACTCTATGGCTACACCTTC

D: NA
V: TRBV10-3
size: few
J: TRBJ2-6
CDR3: CAISWTATSGANVLTF
DNA: TGTGCCATCAGTTGGACAGCTACCTCTGGGGCCAACGTCCTGACTTTC

D: NA
V: TRBV19
size: NA
J: TRBJ2-7
CDR3: CASSIRGPYSYEQYF
DNA: TGTGCCAGTAGTATTAGGGGACCCTACTCCTACGAGCAGTACTTC

D: NA
V: TRBV9
size: NA
J: TRBJ2-7
CDR3: CASSVGYSPSYEQYF
DNA: TGTGCCAGCAGCGTAGGTTACAGTCCCTCCTACGAGCAGTACTTC

D: NA
V: TRBV19
size: NA
J: TRBJ2-2
CDR3: CATQDGGELFF
DNA: TGTGCCACTCAAGACGGCGGGGAGCTGTTTTTT

D: TRBD1
V: TRBV6-1
size: NA
J: TRBJ1-3
CDR3: CASSGLGTGVGVNTIYF
DNA: TGTGCCAGCAGTGGGCTCGGGACAGGGGTGGGTGTAAACACCATATATTTT

D: NA
V: TRBV5-6
size: few
J: TRBJ2-7
CDR3: CASSSWGTGRYEQYF
DNA: TGTGCCAGCAGCTCATGGGGGACTGGGAGGTACGAGCAGTACTTC

D: TRBD1
V: TRBV4-1
size: NA
J: TRBJ2-7
CDR3: CASSLLRKTGGLYEQYF
DNA: TGCGCCAGCAGCTTGCTGAGGAAAACAGGGGGCCTCTACGAGCAGTACTTC

D: NA
V: TRBV6-5
size: NA
J: TRBJ1-2
CDR3: CASSSAYLFYGYTF
DNA: TGTGCCAGCAGTTCCGCGTACCTTTTCTATGGCTACACCTTC

D: NA
V: TRBV27
size: NA
J: TRBJ2-7
CDR3: CASSLTLDGQGYEQYF
DNA: TGTGCCAGCAGTCTTACCTTGGACGGACAAGGCTACGAGCAGTACTTC

D: TRBD1
V: TRBV4-1
size: NA
J: TRBJ2-1
CDR3: CASSQRTGAIFNEQFF
DNA: TGCGCCAGCAGCCAAAGGACAGGGGCCATTTTTAATGAGCAGTTCTTC

D: TRBD2
V: TRBV11-2
size: NA
J: TRBJ2-7
CDR3: CASSFGPGRVVSYEQYF
DNA: TGTGCCAGCAGCTTTGGGCCGGGGAGGGTGGTCTCCTACGAGCAGTACTTC